This T cell receptor beta chain was obtained from a study of metastatic and nonmetastatic thyroid tumors. Whole-study findings and limits: The reported finding was significantly higher TCR beta diversity in malignant thyroid tumors relative to benign nodules, in blood and tumor.

How the authors handled the data: CDR3 was compared across clinicopathological groups, and the resulting differences were used to build a distant-metastasis classifier for papillary thyroid cancer. With MiXCR, TCRdb called clones anew from the PCR reads. TCRdb, not the authors, supplied the V and J calls. Seen here are fewer than 6,000 clones, 20% to 30% observed once, and the top ten hold 11%. Germline V CDR1 and CDR2: LNHDA, SQIVND (reference sequence). V was cut by 0 bases and J by 2 bases, with 9 bases left in between. This CDR3 contains 15 residues. Thyroid surgery was performed in patients who had received no treatment beforehand. The table lists this clone with many counts. Its target is not known.

The sequence was collected from a male donor with papillary thyroid cancer or a benign thyroid nodule (not recorded which). Some clones in this sample may be carry-over from other donors' samples. The specimen was adjacent normal tissue. The rearrangement uses TRBV19 and TRBJ2-3; D remains ambiguous. The chain's CDR3 is CASSIEHHPTDTQYF. The CDR3 coding sequence is TGTGCCAGTAGTATAGAACACCACCCCACAGATACGCAGTATTTT.